These 27 T cell receptor beta chains originate from one sample sequenced in a study of beta chain features in type 1 diabetes. Every isolated RNA sample was fully reverse transcribed, so sequencing captured expressed TCRB transcripts. The protocol was immunoSEQ multiplex PCR, while the TCRdb copy is restricted to in-frame clones and leaves out a portion. The table has about 620,000 clones, 15% to 17% seen once; the top ten hold 0.07% to 0.095%. Source material: naive CD4+ T cells from blood. These receptor sequences come from a man younger than 35 in good health.

This clone has at least ten counts. The chain links TRBV10-3 to TRBJ1-2, with a weak D call TRBD1 (5 bases). The CDR3 spans 12 residues. Deletions cut 4 bases from V and 2 bases from J, with 5 bases between. Germline V gene data show CDR1 as ENHRY and CDR2 as SYGVKD. Written as DNA, the CDR3 is TGTGCCATCAGTGGACAGAACTATGGCTACACCTTC. Amino acid sequence: CAISGQNYGYTF.

J is TRBJ2-5 and V is TRBV4-1, with D perhaps TRBD1 (5 bases). Germline loops: CDR1 MGHRA, CDR2 YSYEKL. V lost 3 bases to trimming and J lost 1 base, with 9 bases between them. The CDR3 contains 14 residues. CDR3 sequence: CASSHQGRQETQYF. In DNA form, the CDR3 reads TGCGCCAGCAGCCACCAGGGCCGCCAAGAGACCCAGTACTTC.

This clone was found a few times. This chain connects TRBV5-1 to TRBJ1-2; possibly TRBD1 for D (5 bases). The CDR3 spans 14 residues. CDR1 is SGHRS and CDR2 is YFSETQ in the germline V gene. The V gene lost 3 bases and the J gene lost 6 bases, with 15 bases spanning the gap. The CDR3 is CASSSAGTSDGYTF. DNA of the CDR3: TGCGCCAGCAGCTCAGCCGGGACTTCGGATGGCTACACCTTC.

Concerning this clone itself: Other nucleotide sequences from this sample produce the same CDR3. In DNA form, the CDR3 reads TGTGCCAGCAGCCAAGATGGCTCATCGGGGGCCAACGTCCTGACTTTC. This encodes CASSQDGSSGANVLTF. The chain links TRBV4-2 to TRBJ2-6; no reliable D call. Germline values: CDR1 LGHNA, CDR2 YNFKEQ. The CDR3 is 16 residues long. V lost 0 bases and J lost 4, with 10 bases in between.

The V and J genes are TRBV5-6 and TRBJ2-5, with D uncertain. The CDR3 has 15 amino acids. The V end lost 0 bases, the J end lost 5 bases, and 14 bases lay between the germline ends. CDR1 is SGHDT, CDR2 YYEEEE, per germline. The CDR3 sequence: CASSLGSLPAETQYF. CDR3 DNA sequence: TGTGCCAGCAGCTTGGGGAGCCTCCCTGCGGAGACCCAGTACTTC. The full variable domain, rest sourced from reference TRBV5-6 and TRBJ2-5, is DAGVTQSPTHLIKTRGQQVTLRCSPKSGHDTVSWYQQALGQGPQFIFQYYEEEERQRGNFPDRFSGHQFPNYSSELNVNALLLGDSALYLCASSLGSLPAETQYFGPGTRLLVL.

This clone was counted between two and nine times. The rearrangement uses TRBV5-1 and TRBJ2-1, with TRBD2 identical over 12 bases. Losses at the gene ends were 4 bases for V and 8 bases for J; bases not matched to a gene: 10. This CDR3 is built from 16 residues. CDR1 is SGHRS and CDR2 is YFSETQ in the germline V gene. This CDR3 reads CASSRVTSGSVYEQFF. The DNA of the CDR3 is TGCGCCAGCAGCAGGGTGACTAGCGGGAGTGTATATGAGCAGTTCTTC.

A few counts support this clone. The chain uses TRBV7-2 and TRBJ2-7; 11 bases are shared with TRBD1. The germline CDR1 and CDR2 sequences are SGHTA and FQGNSA. V lost 3 bases and J lost 2; bases outside the gene matches: 6. The CDR3 covers 16 residues. CDR3 DNA sequence: TGTGCCAGCAGCTTCGCCGGGACAGGGGGTGCCTACGAGCAGTACTTC. Translation gives CASSFAGTGGAYEQYF.

V is TRBV19 and J is TRBJ1-5; TRBD1 agrees at 8 bases. The germline V gene has CDR1 LNHDA and CDR2 SQIVND (reference sequence). This CDR3 has 16 residues. The V and J ends lost 2 bases and 1 base, in that order; junction bases with no gene match: 4. In nucleotides, the CDR3 is TGTGCCAGTAGTATACGACAGGGGATAAGCAATCAGCCCCAGCATTTT. As protein: CASSIRQGISNQPQHF.

The table lists this clone with a few counts. The chain is built from TRBV28 and TRBJ2-7, with a possible D match to TRBD1 (5 bases). Trimming pared 6 bases from V and 0 bases from J, leaving 15 bases between. The CDR3 has 15 residues. Germline values: CDR1 MDHEN, CDR2 SYDVKM. The CDR3 bases are TGTGCCAGCAGCTTACCAAAGGGGAACTCCTACGAGCAGTACTTC. Amino acid sequence: CASSLPKGNSYEQYF.

The chain joins TRBV7-3 to TRBJ1-2; TRBD1 is a possible D gene (5 bases). Germline V gene data show CDR1 as SGHTA and CDR2 as FQGTGA. Trimming pared 5 bases from V and 2 bases from J, leaving 18 bases between. The CDR3 extends over 16 amino acids. The chain's CDR3 is CASSPSGRAPNYGYTF. The DNA of the CDR3 is TGTGCCAGCAGCCCGTCCGGCAGGGCGCCCAACTATGGCTACACCTTC.

A few counts support this clone. The CDR3 is CSVESDYSYEQYF. Here the CDR3 DNA reads TGCAGCGTTGAGTCTGATTACTCCTACGAGCAGTACTTC. V usage is TRBV29-1 and J usage is TRBJ2-7; D is ambiguous. V was cut by 3 bases and J by 0 bases, with 9 bases left in between. Per the germline V gene, CDR1 is SQVTM and CDR2 is ANQGSEA. The CDR3 has 13 residues.

This clone was counted between two and nine times. The chain combines TRBV18 with TRBJ1-1; D perhaps matches TRBD1 (5 bases). Trimming removed 2 bases from V and 4 bases from J, with 11 bases in between. Germline V gene sequence: CDR1 KGHSH, CDR2 LQKENI. This CDR3 is built from 14 residues. The CDR3 loop is CASSPAGKGTEAFF. CDR3 DNA sequence: TGTGCCAGCTCACCAGCAGGGAAAGGCACTGAAGCTTTCTTT.

The chain combines TRBV7-3 with TRBJ1-3, with unresolved D. Trimming removed 8 bases from V and 1 base from J, with 9 bases in between. Germline CDR1 and CDR2: SGHTA and FQGTGA. CDR3 length: 13 amino acids. CDR3 bases: TGTGCCAGCGGCGAAGGGTCTGGAAACACCATATATTTT. Translating it yields CASGEGSGNTIYF. Full variable domain (missing parts from reference TRBV7-3 and TRBJ1-3): GAGVSQTPSNKVTEKGKYVELRCDPISGHTALYWYRQSLGQGPEFLIYFQGTGAADDSGLPNDRFFAVRPEGSVSTLKIQRTERGDSAVYLCASGEGSGNTIYFGEGSWLTVV.

The chain employs TRBV28 and TRBJ2-2; D gene unclear. Trimming took 6 bases from V and 6 from J, leaving 8 bases between them. This CDR3 contains 12 residues. Germline V CDR1 and CDR2: MDHEN, SYDVKM. The CDR3 sequence: CASRAHPGELFF. The CDR3 bases are TGTGCCAGCAGAGCCCACCCCGGGGAGCTGTTTTTT.

Concerning this clone itself: Other DNA sequences in the sample encode the same CDR3. The chain employs TRBV4-3 and TRBJ1-2; 9 bases agree with TRBD1. Germline CDR1 LGHNA, CDR2 YSLEER. After removal of 3 bases from V and 8 bases from J, the junction contained 4 bases not matched to a gene. The CDR3 covers 13 residues. CDR3 in amino acids: CASSQGQGYGYTF. CDR3 nucleotides: TGCGCCAGCAGCCAGGGACAGGGATACGGCTACACCTTC.

This clone occurred a few times. One end of the junction varies from germline; a read error may be responsible. The chain joins TRBV9 to TRBJ2-3, with 11 bases aligning to TRBD1. The CDR3 length is 14 residues. Germline V gene sequence: CDR1 SGDLS, CDR2 YYNGEE. In nucleotides, the CDR3 is TGTGCCAGCAGCGTAGTCTCGGGAGGACAGGGGGCAAATTTT. It encodes CASSVVSGGQGANF.

The rearrangement uses TRBV6-5 and TRBJ1-2, with D perhaps TRBD1 (5 bases). V was clipped by 7 bases and J by 3 bases, with 12 bases between them. The CDR3 loop spans 13 amino acids. The germline V gene has CDR1 MNHEY and CDR2 SVGAGI. CDR3 sequence reads: CASTDPGHYGYTF. The CDR3 DNA follows: TGTGCCAGCACCGATCCGGGACACTATGGCTACACCTTC.

This clone came up many times. This sequence joins TRBV5-4 and TRBJ2-6; tentatively, D is TRBD1 (6 bases). The CDR3 loop spans 16 amino acids. Germline CDR1 reads SGHNT; CDR2 reads YYREEE (reference sequence). V was clipped by 0 bases and J by 2 bases, with 9 bases between them. The DNA for the CDR3 is TGTGCCAGCAGCTTGGCTGGGGGCGCTGGGGCCAACGTCCTGACTTTC. This codes for CASSLAGGAGANVLTF.

The chain combines TRBV19 with TRBJ2-2, with D perhaps given as TRBD1 or TRBD2 (5 bases each). In germline, CDR1 is LNHDA, CDR2 SQIVND (reference sequence). Trimming removed 5 bases at V and 5 bases at J, with 18 bases between. CDR3 length: 16 residues. CDR3 amino acids: CASSRPQRGATGELFF. For the CDR3, the DNA is TGTGCCAGTAGTCGACCCCAGAGGGGTGCTACCGGGGAGCTGTTTTTT.

This clone turned up a few times. The chain combines TRBV30 with TRBJ2-1; 11 bases agree with TRBD2. The CDR3 is 16 amino acids. Germline CDR1 GTSNPN, CDR2 SVGIG (reference sequence). V lost 3 bases, J lost 4 bases, and 8 bases stayed unmatched. In nucleotides, the CDR3 is TGTGCCTGGAGCAATAGCGGGGGGGTTTTATACAATGAGCAGTTCTTC. Amino acids: CAWSNSGGVLYNEQFF.

This chain joins TRBV6-5 and TRBJ2-1, with 9 nucleotides matching TRBD1. V lost 4 bases and J lost 5; bases outside the gene matches: 6. The CDR3 length is 15 residues. CDR1 is MNHEY, CDR2 SVGAGI, per germline. The CDR3 region has the DNA TGTGCCAGCAGTTTCCGGGACAGGGTGAACAATGAGCAGTTCTTC. Translation: CASSFRDRVNNEQFF.

The V gene is TRBV5-1, the J gene TRBJ1-6; D is possibly TRBD1 (6 bases). V was pared by 2 bases and J by 9 bases, with 12 bases between. Germline V gene data show CDR1 as SGHRS and CDR2 as YFSETQ. The CDR3 contains 14 residues. CDR3 DNA: TGCGCCAGCAGCTTTCAACAGGGTCCTTCACCCCTCCACTTT. Translated, it gives CASSFQQGPSPLHF. Filled out from reference TRBV5-1 and TRBJ1-6, the complete variable domain reads KAGVTQTPRYLIKTRGQQVTLSCSPISGHRSVSWYQQTPGQGLQFLFEYFSETQRNKGNFPGRFSGRQFSNSRSEMNVSTLELGDSALYLCASSFQQGPSPLHFGNGTRLTVT.

V gene TRBV5-4 combines with J gene TRBJ2-7; a possible D gene is TRBD1 (6 bases). CDR1 SGHNT and CDR2 YYREEE come from the germline V gene (reference sequence). CDR3 size: 15 residues. Trimming removed 2 bases from V and 4 bases from J, with 16 bases in between. The CDR3: CASSFTGYAEYEQYF. CDR3 nucleotides: TGTGCCAGCAGCTTTACAGGGTATGCGGAATACGAGCAGTACTTC. Based on the CDR3 plus reference TRBV5-4 and TRBJ2-7, the full variable domain is ETGVTQSPTHLIKTRGQQVTLRCSSQSGHNTVSWYQQALGQGPQFIFQYYREEENGRGNFPPRFSGLQFPNYSSELNVNALELDDSALYLCASSFTGYAEYEQYFGPGTRLTVT.

This clone was seen a few times. The V gene is TRBV19, the J gene TRBJ2-3; D not certain. V was clipped by 5 bases and J by 6 bases, with 18 bases between them. This CDR3 spans 15 amino acids. Germline V gives CDR1 LNHDA, CDR2 SQIVND (reference sequence). CDR3 bases: TGTGCCAGTAGTTTCATCAATCTAGGGAAGGATACGCAGTATTTT. Amino acid sequence: CASSFINLGKDTQYF.

This clone has only a few counts. The J gene is TRBJ2-1, the V gene TRBV7-8; 9 bases are shared with TRBD1. Trimming removed 5 bases from V and 5 bases from J; junction bases left unmatched: 7. This CDR3 contains 15 residues. The germline gives CDR1 SGHVS, CDR2 FQNEAQ. The CDR3 sequence is CASSPRWDRDNEQFF. In nucleotides, the CDR3 is TGTGCCAGCAGCCCTCGGTGGGACAGGGACAATGAGCAGTTCTTC.

The chain joins TRBV10-3 to TRBJ1-1; no definite D call. The CDR3 length is 12 residues. Germline lookup yields CDR1 ENHRY and CDR2 SYGVKD. V gave up 8 bases and J gave up 0 bases, with 7 bases separating them. This CDR3 is CAIGKLNTEAFF. The CDR3 coding sequence is TGTGCCATCGGGAAGCTGAACACTGAAGCTTTCTTT.

In its sample, this clone was seen a few times. The V gene is TRBV2, the J gene TRBJ2-7; 8 nucleotides line up with TRBD1. CDR3 length equals 14 residues. Germline-derived CDR1 and CDR2 are SNHLY and FYNNEI. V dropped 6 bases and J dropped 0; count of bases not matched to a gene: 4. Here the CDR3 reads CASRGQDISYEQYF. Written as DNA, the CDR3 is TGTGCCAGCAGGGGACAGGATATCTCCTACGAGCAGTACTTC.